The clone carrying this T cell receptor beta chain is a singleton in its sample. Germline lookup yields CDR1 SGHTA and CDR2 FQGNSA. This CDR3 spans 15 amino acids. V dropped 5 bases and J dropped 0; count of bases not matched to a gene: 4. This record belongs to a study of blood T cell repertoires in COVID-19. About the research overall: The United States, Italy and Spain were the sources of the acute and convalescent COVID-19 samples. In each case, the material was cDNA or gDNA derived from T cells, B-cell-depleted T cells, or PBMCs.

Authors' processing steps: Using reference gene primer amplification, nucleated cell counts were estimated. The table came from immunoSEQ multiplex PCR; TCRdb's copy has only in-frame clones and leaves some out. The D gene and trimming were derived from the DNA, and the V and J assignments and clone size from that table. Altogether 97,000 or so clones are present, about nine tenths being singletons, with the ten largest covering 1.5% to 2%. Specimen: peripheral blood. This receptor was obtained from a man aged 55 to 70 with acute or convalescent COVID-19. This chain links TRBV7-2 with TRBJ2-1; 7 positions agree with TRBD1. CDR3 in DNA: TGTGCCAGCAGCCGGGACAGTAGCTCCTACAATGAGCAGTTCTTC. It is translated as CASSRDSSSYNEQFF. The variable domain in full, with the rest retrieved from reference TRBV7-2 and TRBJ2-1, is GAGVSQSPSNKVTEKGKDVELRCDPISGHTALYWYRQSLGQGLEFLIYFQGNSAPDKSGLPSDRFSAERTGGSVSTLTIQRTQQEDSAVYLCASSRDSSSYNEQFFGPGTRLTVL.